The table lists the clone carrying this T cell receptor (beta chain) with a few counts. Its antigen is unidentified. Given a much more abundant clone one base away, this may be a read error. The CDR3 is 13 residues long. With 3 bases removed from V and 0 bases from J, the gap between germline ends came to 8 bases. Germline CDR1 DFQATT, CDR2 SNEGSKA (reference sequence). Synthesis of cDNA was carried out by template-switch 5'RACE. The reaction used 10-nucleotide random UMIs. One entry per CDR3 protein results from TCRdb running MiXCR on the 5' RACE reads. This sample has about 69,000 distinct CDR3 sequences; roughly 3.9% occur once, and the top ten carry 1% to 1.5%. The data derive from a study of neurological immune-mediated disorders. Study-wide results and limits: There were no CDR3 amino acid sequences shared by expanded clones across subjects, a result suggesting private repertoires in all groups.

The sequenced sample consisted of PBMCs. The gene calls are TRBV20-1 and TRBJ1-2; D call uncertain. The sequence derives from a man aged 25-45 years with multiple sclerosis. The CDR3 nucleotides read TGCAGTGCTAGGGTTGAATCTAACTATGGCTACACCTTC. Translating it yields CSARVESNYGYTF.